The present TCR beta chain was sequenced within a study of cytomegalovirus exposure and HLA in healthy donors. In the PCR, 60 Vbeta and 13 Jbeta primers were used. Repertoires were generated with immunoSEQ multiplex PCR, while TCRdb's copy carries only in-frame clones and drops some. The specimen's table records 130,000 or so clones. The germline V gene has CDR1 LNHDA and CDR2 SQIVND (reference sequence). There are 15 residues in the CDR3. After removal of 9 bases from V and 5 bases from J, the junction contained 10 bases not matched to a gene. Whereas donors were nominally healthy upon sampling, unrecorded immune exposures were probable.

The chain is built from TRBV19 and TRBJ2-3; 11 nucleotides line up with TRBD1. Material for sequencing was PBMCs. This receptor was taken from a young woman in good health and CMV-seronegative. The CDR3 loop is CASTTTGTGGDTQYF. The CDR3 DNA sequence: TGTGCCAGCACCACTACCGGGACAGGGGGAGATACGCAGTATTTT.